This T cell receptor (beta chain) was captured by sequencing in a study of CD4 T cells in relation to SARS-CoV-2 and coronaviruses. Study overall: Crossreactive spike epitopes shared across donors were mapped to their HLA restriction.

Before the COVID-19 pandemic, during about 2011-2019, CD4+ T cells were taken from unexposed donors. The cells were cultured for about ten days before CD4+ T cells were isolated. Of note for this clone: Its cognate antigen is unknown.

The CDR3 sequence is 16 residues long. The V gene end was trimmed by 1 base and the J gene end by 8 bases; junction bases not matched to a gene: 10. Germline V lookup: CDR1 SGHRS, CDR2 YFSETQ. This table comes from immunoSEQ multiplex PCR, and its TCRdb copy is limited to in-frame clones, with some not included. Of 16,000 or so clones listed, 78% were seen once; the top ten hold 15% to 18%. Sample: CD4+ T cells from PBMCs, cultured in vitro. V is TRBV5-1 and J is TRBJ2-1; TRBD2 agrees at 9 bases. The clonotype originates from a human donor in good health. The CDR3 sequence: CASSLRPSGVWDEQFF. CDR3 nucleotide sequence: TGCGCCAGCAGCTTGCGCCCTAGCGGGGTCTGGGATGAGCAGTTCTTC. Supplemented by reference TRBV5-1 and TRBJ2-1, the full variable domain reads KAGVTQTPRYLIKTRGQQVTLSCSPISGHRSVSWYQQTPGQGLQFLFEYFSETQRNKGNFPGRFSGRQFSNSRSEMNVSTLELGDSALYLCASSLRPSGVWDEQFFGPGTRLTVL.